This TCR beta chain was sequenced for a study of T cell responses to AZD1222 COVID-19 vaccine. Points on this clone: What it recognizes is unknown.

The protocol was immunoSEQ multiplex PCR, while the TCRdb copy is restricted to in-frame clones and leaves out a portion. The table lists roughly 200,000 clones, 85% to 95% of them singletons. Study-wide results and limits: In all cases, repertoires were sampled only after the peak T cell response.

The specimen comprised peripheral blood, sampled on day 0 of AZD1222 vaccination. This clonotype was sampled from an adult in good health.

The CDR3 DNA follows: TGCGCCAGCAGCGACGGAGACTATGGCTACACCTTC. Residues: CASSDGDYGYTF. The chain carries TRBV10-1 and TRBJ1-2; D unclear. The germline V and J ends were trimmed by 6 bases and 3 bases, with 8 bases remaining between them. From germline, CDR1 is WNHNN and CDR2 SYGVQD (reference sequence). CDR3 length: 12 amino acids.